The following is a T cell receptor beta chain sequence with its context. What it binds is unknown. CDR1 is LNHDA and CDR2 is SQIVND in the germline V gene (reference sequence). The ends lost 5 bases at V and 1 base at J; junction bases unmatched: 15. CDR3 length: 19 residues. Profiling relied on immunoSEQ multiplex PCR, and the TCRdb table lists in-frame clones only, not all of them. The data hold 300,000 to 350,000 clones, with around nine tenths observed a single time. This sample was taken from a study of Ad26.COV2.S vaccination and SARS-CoV-2 variants. Study as a whole: Enrollment placed the donor in the COV1001 Ad26.COV2.S trial arm.

Study conclusions and caveats: Breadth, reportedly substantial, characterized the spike-specific CD8+ and CD4+ T cell responses after vaccination. Measures of TCR breadth and depth may have fallen short of total T cell responses.

Sample treatment: around 19 received Ad26.COV2.S at low or high dose, single or two shots; roughly five received placebo; per-sample allocation not given. The investigators took samples on day 63 after the first vaccine or placebo injection. This chain joins TRBV19 and TRBJ1-5, with 9 positions matching TRBD1. The sample consisted of peripheral blood, taken in a trial of Ad26.COV2.S vaccine versus placebo. The receptor was isolated from a person aged 18 to 65 who received the Ad26.COV2.S COVID-19 vaccine or a placebo. The CDR3 loop reads CASSPPKGTGNWSNQPQHF. The CDR3 DNA reads TGTGCCAGTAGTCCCCCCAAAGGGACAGGGAATTGGAGCAATCAGCCCCAGCATTTT.